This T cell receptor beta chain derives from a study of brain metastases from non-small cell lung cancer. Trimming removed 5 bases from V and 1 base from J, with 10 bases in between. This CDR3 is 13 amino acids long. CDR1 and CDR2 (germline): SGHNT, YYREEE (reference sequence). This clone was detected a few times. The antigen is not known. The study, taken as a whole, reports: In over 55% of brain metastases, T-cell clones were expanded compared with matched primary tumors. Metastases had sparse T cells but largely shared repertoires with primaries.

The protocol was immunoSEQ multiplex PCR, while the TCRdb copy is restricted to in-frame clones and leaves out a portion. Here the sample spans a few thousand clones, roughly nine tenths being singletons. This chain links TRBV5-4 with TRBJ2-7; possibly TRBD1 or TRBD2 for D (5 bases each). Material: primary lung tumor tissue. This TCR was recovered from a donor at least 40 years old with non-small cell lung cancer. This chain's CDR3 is CASSWDRSYEQYF. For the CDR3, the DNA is TGTGCCAGCAGTTGGGACCGATCCTACGAGCAGTACTTC. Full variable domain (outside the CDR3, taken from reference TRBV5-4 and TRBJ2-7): ETGVTQSPTHLIKTRGQQVTLRCSSQSGHNTVSWYQQALGQGPQFIFQYYREEENGRGNFPPRFSGLQFPNYSSELNVNALELDDSALYLCASSWDRSYEQYFGPGTRLTVT.